This entry concerns a single TCR beta chain. Per the authors' pipeline: By means of reference gene primer amplification, nucleated cell counts were estimated. Sequenced by immunoSEQ multiplex PCR; TCRdb stores in-frame clones only, minus some. The V and J calls and clone size were taken over from that table, and D and trimming were inferred from the DNA. Here the sample spans fewer than 250,000 clones, approximately 84% being singletons. This entry is derived from a study of blood T cell repertoires in COVID-19. At the level of the study: Acute-phase and convalescent COVID-19 samples originated in the United States, Italy and Spain. The analysed material was cDNA or gDNA that came from T cells, B-cell-depleted T cells, or PBMCs.

Seattle patients were enrolled during active infection and followed longitudinally. V was trimmed by 4 bases and J by 4 bases, leaving 18 bases between them. Germline values: CDR1 SGHTS, CDR2 YDEGEE. This CDR3 is built from 15 residues. The sample comprised peripheral blood. The source is a man aged 50 to 60 with COVID-19, enrolled during active disease. The V gene is TRBV5-8, the J gene TRBJ2-7; D is perhaps TRBD2 (5 bases). The CDR3 loop reads CASSGNLGGEYEQYF. CDR3 DNA: TGTGCCAGCAGCGGAAATCTCGGAGGCGAATACGAGCAGTACTTC.